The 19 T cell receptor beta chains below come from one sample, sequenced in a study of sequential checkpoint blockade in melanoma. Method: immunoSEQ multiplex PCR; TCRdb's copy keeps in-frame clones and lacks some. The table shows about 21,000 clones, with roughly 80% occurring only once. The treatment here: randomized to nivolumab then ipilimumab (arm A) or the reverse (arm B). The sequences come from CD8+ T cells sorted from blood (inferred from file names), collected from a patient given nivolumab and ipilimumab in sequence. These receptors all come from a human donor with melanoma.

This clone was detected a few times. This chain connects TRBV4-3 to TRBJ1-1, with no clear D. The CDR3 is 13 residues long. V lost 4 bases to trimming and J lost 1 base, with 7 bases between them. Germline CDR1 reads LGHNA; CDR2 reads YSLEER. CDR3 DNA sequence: TGCGCCAGCAGCCCCTTCAGGAACACTGAAGCTTTCTTT. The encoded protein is CASSPFRNTEAFF.

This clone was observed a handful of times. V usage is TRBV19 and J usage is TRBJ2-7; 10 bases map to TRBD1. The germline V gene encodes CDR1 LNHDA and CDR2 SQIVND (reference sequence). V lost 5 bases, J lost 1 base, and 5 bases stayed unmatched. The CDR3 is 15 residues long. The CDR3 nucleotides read TGTGCCAGTAGTTTGGGGACAGGGGCGTCCTACGAGCAGTACTTC. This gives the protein CASSLGTGASYEQYF.

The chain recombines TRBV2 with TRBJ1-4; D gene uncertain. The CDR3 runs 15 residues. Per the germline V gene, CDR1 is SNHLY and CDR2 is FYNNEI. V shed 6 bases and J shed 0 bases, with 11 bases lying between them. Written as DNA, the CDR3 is TGTGCCAGCAGAGGGAGGTCCCCAACTAATGAAAAACTGTTTTTT. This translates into CASRGRSPTNEKLFF.

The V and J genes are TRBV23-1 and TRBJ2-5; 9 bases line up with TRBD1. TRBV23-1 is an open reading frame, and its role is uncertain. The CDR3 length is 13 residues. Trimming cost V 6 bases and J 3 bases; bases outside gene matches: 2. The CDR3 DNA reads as TGCGCCAGCAGGGGACAGGGCAAAGAGACCCAGTACTTC. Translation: CASRGQGKETQYF.

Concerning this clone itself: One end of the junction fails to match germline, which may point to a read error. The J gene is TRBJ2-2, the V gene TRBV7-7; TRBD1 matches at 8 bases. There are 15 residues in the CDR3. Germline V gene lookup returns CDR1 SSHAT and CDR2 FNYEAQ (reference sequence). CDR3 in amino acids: CASSLGTGSTGELFF. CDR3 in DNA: TGTGCTAGCAGCTTAGGGACAGGATCGACCGGGGAGCTGTTTTTT.

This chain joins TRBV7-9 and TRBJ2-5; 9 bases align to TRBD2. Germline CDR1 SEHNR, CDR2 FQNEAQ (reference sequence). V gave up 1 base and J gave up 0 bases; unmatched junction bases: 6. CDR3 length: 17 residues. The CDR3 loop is CASSLVAPSGDQETQYF. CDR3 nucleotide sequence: TGTGCCAGCAGCTTAGTAGCGCCTAGCGGGGACCAAGAGACCCAGTACTTC.

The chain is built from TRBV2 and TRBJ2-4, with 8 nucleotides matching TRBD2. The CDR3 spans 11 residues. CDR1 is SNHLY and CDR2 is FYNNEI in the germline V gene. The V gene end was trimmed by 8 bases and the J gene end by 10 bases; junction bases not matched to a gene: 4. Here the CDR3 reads CASATGGIQYF. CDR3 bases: TGTGCCAGCGCAACGGGGGGGATTCAGTACTTC. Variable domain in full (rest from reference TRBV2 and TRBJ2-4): EPEVTQTPSHQVTQMGQEVILRCVPISNHLYFYWYRQILGQKVEFLVSFYNNEISEKSEIFDDQFSVERPDGSNFTLKIRSTKLEDSAMYFCASATGGIQYFGAGTRLSVL.

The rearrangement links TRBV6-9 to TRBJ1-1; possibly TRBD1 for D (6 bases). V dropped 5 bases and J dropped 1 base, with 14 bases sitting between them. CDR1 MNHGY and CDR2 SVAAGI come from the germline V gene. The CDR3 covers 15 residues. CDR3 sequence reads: CASSKKPGQNTEAFF. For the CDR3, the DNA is TGTGCCAGCAGTAAAAAGCCGGGACAGAACACTGAAGCTTTCTTT.

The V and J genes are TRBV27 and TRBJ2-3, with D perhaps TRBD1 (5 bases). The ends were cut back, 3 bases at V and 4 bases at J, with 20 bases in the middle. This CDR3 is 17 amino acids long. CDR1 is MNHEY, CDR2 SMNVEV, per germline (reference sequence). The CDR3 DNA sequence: TGTGCCAGCAGTTTGAAGGGGATCCCAACTTTTGCAGATACGCAGTATTTT. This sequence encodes CASSLKGIPTFADTQYF.

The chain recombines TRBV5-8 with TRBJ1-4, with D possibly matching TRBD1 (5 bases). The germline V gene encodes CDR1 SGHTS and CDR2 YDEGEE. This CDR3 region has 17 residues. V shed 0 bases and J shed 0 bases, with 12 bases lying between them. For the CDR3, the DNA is TGTGCCAGCAGCTTGGCCAGCAGGGAAACAACTAATGAAAAACTGTTTTTT. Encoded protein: CASSLASRETTNEKLFF.

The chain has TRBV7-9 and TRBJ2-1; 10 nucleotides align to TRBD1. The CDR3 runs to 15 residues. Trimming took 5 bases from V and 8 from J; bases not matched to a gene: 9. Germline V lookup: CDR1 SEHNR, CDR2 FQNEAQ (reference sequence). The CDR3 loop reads CASSGDRGKIDEQFF. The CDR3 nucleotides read TGTGCCAGCAGCGGGGACAGGGGCAAGATCGATGAGCAGTTCTTC.

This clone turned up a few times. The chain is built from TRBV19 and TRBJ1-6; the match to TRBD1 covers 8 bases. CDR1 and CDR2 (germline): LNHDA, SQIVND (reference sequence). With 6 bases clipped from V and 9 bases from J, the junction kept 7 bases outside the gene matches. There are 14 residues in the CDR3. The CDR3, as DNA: TGTGCCAGTAGCCGGACAGGGACCGGTTCACCCCTCCACTTT. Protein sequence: CASSRTGTGSPLHF.

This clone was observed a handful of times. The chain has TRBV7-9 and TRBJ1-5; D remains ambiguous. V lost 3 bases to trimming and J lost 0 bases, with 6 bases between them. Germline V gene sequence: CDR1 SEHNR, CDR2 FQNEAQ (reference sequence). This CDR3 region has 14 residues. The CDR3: CASSFRDSNQPQHF. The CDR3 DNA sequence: TGTGCCAGCAGCTTTCGGGATAGCAATCAGCCCCAGCATTTT.

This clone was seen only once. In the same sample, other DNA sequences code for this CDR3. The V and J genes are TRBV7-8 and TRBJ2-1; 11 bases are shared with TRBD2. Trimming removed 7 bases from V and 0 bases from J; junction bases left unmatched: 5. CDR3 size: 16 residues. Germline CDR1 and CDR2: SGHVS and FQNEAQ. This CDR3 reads CASTTSGGSSYNEQFF. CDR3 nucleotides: TGTGCCAGCACCACTAGCGGGGGAAGCTCCTACAATGAGCAGTTCTTC. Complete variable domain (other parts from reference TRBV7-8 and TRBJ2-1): GAGVSQSPRYKVAKRGQDVALRCDPISGHVSLFWYQQALGQGPEFLTYFQNEAQLDKSGLPSDRFFAERPEGSVSTLKIQRTQQEDSAVYLCASTTSGGSSYNEQFFGPGTRLTVL.

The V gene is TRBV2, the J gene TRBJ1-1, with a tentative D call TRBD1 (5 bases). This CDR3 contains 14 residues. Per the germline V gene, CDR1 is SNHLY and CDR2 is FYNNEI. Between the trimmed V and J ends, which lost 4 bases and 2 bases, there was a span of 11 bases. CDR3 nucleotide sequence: TGTGCCAGCAGTGGAAATGGGGCCAACACTGAAGCTTTCTTT. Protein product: CASSGNGANTEAFF.

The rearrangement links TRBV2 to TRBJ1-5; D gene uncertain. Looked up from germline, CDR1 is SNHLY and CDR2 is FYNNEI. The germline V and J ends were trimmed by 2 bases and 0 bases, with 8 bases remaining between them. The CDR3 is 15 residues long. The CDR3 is CASSEWENSNQPQHF. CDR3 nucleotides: TGTGCCAGCAGTGAATGGGAGAATAGCAATCAGCCCCAGCATTTT.

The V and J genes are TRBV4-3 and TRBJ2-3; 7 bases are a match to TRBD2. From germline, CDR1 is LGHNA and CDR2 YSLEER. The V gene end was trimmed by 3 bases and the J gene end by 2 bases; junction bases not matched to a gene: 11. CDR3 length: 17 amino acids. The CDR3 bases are TGCGCCAGCAGCCAGGTTTGGCGGGGGAGTTACACAGATACGCAGTATTTT. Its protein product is CASSQVWRGSYTDTQYF.

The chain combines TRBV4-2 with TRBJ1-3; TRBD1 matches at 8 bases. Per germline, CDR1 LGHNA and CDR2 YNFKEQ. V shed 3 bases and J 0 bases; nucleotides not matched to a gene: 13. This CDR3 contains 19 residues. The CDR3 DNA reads TGTGCCAGCAGCCACCTCGGGGCAGGGGGCCCTACCTCTGGAAACACCATATATTTT. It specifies CASSHLGAGGPTSGNTIYF.

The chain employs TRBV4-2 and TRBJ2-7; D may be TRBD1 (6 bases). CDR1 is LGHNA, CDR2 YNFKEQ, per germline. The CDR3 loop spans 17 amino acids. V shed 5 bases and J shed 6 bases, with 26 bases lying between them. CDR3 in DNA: TGTGCCAGCAGCACCCCCGACTCCTACAGGGCTGAGGGCGAGCAGTACTTC. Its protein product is CASSTPDSYRAEGEQYF.